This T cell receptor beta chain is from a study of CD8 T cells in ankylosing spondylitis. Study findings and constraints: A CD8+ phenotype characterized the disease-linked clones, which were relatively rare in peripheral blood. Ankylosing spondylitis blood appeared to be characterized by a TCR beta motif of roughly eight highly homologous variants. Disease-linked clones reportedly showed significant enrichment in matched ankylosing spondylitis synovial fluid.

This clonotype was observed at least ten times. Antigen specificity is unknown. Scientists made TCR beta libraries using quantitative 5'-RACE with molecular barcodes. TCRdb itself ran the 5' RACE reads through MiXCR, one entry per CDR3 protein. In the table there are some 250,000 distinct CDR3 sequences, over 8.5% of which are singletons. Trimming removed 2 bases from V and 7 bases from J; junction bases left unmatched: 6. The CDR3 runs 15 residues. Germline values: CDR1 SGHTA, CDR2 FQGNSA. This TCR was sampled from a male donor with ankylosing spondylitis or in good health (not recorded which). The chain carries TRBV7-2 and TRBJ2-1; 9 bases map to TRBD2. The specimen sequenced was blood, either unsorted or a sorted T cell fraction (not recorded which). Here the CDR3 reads CASSLRAGGPNEQFF. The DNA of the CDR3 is TGTGCCAGCAGCTTACGAGCGGGGGGCCCAAATGAGCAGTTCTTC.